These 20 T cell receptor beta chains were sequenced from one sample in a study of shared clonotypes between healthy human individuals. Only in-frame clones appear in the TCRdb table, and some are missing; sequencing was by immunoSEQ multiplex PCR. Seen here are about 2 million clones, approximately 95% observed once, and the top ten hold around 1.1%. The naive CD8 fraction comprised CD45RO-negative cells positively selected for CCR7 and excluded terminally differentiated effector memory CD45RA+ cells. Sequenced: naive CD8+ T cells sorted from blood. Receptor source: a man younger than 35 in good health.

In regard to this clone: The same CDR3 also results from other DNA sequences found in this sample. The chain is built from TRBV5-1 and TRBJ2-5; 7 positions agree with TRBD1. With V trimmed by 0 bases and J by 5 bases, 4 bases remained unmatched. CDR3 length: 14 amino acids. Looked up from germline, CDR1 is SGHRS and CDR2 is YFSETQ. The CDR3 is CASSLEGARETQYF. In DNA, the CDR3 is TGCGCCAGCAGCTTGGAGGGGGCAAGGGAGACCCAGTACTTC. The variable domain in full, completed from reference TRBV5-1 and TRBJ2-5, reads KAGVTQTPRYLIKTRGQQVTLSCSPISGHRSVSWYQQTPGQGLQFLFEYFSETQRNKGNFPGRFSGRQFSNSRSEMNVSTLELGDSALYLCASSLEGARETQYFGPGTRLLVL.

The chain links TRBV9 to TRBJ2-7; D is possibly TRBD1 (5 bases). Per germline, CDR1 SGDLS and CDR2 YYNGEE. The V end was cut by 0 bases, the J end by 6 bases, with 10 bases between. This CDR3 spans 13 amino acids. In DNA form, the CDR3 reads TGTGCCAGCAGCGTAGATTCCAGGGCCGAGCAGTACTTC. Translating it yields CASSVDSRAEQYF.

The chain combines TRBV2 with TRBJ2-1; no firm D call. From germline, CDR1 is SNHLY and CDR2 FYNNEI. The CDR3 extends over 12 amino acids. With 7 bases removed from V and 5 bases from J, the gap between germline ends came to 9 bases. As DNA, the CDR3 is TGTGCCAGCACGTTTAATAACAATGAGCAGTTCTTC. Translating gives CASTFNNNEQFF.

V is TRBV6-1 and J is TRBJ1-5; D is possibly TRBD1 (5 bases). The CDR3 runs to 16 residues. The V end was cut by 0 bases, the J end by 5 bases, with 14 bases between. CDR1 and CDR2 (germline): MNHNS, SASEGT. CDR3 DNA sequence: TGTGCCAGCAGTGAAGCGACGGGACGGGGGGATCAGCCCCAGCATTTT. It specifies CASSEATGRGDQPQHF.

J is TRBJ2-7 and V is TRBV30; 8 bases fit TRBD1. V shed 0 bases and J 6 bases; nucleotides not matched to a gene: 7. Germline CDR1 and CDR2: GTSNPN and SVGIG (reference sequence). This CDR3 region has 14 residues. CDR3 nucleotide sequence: TGTGCCTGGAGTGTGGACAGGGTCGTAGGCGAGCAGTACTTC. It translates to CAWSVDRVVGEQYF.

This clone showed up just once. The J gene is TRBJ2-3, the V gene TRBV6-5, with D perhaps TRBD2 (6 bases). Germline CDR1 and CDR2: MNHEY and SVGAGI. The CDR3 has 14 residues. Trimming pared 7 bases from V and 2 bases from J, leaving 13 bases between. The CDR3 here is CASTGAGTTDTQYF. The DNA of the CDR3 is TGTGCCAGCACAGGAGCGGGTACCACAGATACGCAGTATTTT.

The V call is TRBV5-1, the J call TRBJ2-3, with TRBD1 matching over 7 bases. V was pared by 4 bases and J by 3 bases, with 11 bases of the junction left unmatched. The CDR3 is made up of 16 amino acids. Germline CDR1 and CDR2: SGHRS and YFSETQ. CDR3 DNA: TGCGCCAGCAGCCCCGCCGGGACAGTCCTAACAGATACGCAGTATTTT. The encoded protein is CASSPAGTVLTDTQYF.

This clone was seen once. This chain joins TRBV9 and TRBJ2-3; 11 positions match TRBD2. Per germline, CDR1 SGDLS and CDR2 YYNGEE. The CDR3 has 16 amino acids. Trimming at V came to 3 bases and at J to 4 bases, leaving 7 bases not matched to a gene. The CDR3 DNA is TGTGCCAGCAGCGACCCTAGCGGGAGGCAACCAGATACGCAGTATTTT. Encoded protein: CASSDPSGRQPDTQYF. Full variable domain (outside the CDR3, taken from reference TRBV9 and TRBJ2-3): DSGVTQTPKHLITATGQRVTLRCSPRSGDLSVYWYQQSLDQGLQFLIQYYNGEERAKGNILERFSAQQFPDLHSELNLSSLELGDSALYFCASSDPSGRQPDTQYFGPGTRLTVL.

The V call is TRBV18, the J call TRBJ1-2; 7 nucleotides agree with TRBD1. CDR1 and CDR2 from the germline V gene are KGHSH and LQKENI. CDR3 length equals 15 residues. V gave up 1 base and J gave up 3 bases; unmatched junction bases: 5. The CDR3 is CASSPQGAGDYGYTF. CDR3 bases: TGTGCCAGCTCACCACAGGGGGCCGGCGACTATGGCTACACCTTC.

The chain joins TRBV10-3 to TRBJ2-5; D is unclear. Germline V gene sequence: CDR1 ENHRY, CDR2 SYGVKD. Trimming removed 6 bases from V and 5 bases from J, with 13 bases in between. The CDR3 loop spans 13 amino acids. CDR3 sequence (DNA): TGTGCCATCAGGGAAGATTCGGCGGAGACCCAGTACTTC. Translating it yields CAIREDSAETQYF.

CDR3 coding DNA: TGTGCCAGCAGCTTACCCGAGGACAGCGACTCCTACGAGCAGTACTTC. Translation gives CASSLPEDSDSYEQYF. The rearrangement joins TRBV7-9 to TRBJ2-7; D is perhaps TRBD1 (6 bases). CDR3 length: 16 residues. The V and J ends lost 2 bases and 0 bases respectively, with 14 bases between them. The V gene's germline CDR1 is SEHNR and CDR2 FQNEAQ (reference sequence).

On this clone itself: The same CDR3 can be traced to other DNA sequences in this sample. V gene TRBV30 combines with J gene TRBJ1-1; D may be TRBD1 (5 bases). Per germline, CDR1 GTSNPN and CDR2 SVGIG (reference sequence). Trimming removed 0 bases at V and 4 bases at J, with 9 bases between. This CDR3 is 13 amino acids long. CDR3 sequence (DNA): TGTGCCTGGAGTGTCACGGGGGGCACTGAAGCTTTCTTT. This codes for CAWSVTGGTEAFF.

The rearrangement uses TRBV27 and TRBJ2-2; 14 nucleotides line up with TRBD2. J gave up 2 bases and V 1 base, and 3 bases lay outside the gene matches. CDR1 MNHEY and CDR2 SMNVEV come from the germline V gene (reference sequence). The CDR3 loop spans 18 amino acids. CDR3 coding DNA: TGTGCCAGCAGTTTATTGGGACTAGCGGGGGCCAACACCGGGGAGCTGTTTTTT. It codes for CASSLLGLAGANTGELFF.

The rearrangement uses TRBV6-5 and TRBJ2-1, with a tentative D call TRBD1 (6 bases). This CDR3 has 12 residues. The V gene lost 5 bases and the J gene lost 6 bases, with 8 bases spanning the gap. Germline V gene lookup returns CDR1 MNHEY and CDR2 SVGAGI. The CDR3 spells CASSIRGNEQFF. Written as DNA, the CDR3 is TGTGCCAGCAGTATCAGGGGCAATGAGCAGTTCTTC.

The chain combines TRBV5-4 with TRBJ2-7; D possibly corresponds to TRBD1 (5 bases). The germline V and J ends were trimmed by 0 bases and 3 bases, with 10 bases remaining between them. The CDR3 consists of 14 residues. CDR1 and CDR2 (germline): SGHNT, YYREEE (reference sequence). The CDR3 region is CASSLDRSRYEQYF. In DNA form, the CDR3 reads TGTGCCAGCAGCTTGGACAGGTCCCGCTACGAGCAGTACTTC.

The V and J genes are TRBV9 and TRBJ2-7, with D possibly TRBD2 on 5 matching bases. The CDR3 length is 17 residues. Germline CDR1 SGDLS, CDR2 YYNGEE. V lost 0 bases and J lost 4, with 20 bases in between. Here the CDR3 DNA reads TGTGCCAGCAGCGTAGATGATGGCAACCTACGAGGGTACGAGCAGTACTTC. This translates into CASSVDDGNLRGYEQYF.

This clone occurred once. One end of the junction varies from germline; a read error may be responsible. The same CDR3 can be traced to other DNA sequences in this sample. In DNA, the CDR3 is TGTGCCAGCAGCCTAGAACTATACAATGAGCAGTTCTTC. It yields the protein CASSLELYNEQFF. V gene TRBV11-2 combines with J gene TRBJ2-1, with unresolved D. This CDR3 has 13 amino acids. Germline CDR1 and CDR2: SGHAT and FQNNGV.

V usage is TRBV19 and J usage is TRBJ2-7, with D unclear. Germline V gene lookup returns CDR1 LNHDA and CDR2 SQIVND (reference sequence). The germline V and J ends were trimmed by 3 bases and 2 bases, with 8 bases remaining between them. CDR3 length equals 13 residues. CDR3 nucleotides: TGTGCCAGTAGTATTACAGTAGCCTACGAGCAGTACTTC. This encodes CASSITVAYEQYF. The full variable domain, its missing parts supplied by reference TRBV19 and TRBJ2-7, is DGGITQSPKYLFRKEGQNVTLSCEQNLNHDAMYWYRQDPGQGLRLIYYSQIVNDFQKGDIAEGYSVSREKKESFPLTVTSAQKNPTAFYLCASSITVAYEQYFGPGTRLTVT.

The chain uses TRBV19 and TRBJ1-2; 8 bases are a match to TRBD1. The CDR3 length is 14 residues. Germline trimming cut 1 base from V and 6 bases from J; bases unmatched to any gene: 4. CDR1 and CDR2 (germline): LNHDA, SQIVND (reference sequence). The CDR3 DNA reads TGTGCCAGTAGTATAGCTTCGGACAGGGATGGCTACACCTTC. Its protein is CASSIASDRDGYTF.

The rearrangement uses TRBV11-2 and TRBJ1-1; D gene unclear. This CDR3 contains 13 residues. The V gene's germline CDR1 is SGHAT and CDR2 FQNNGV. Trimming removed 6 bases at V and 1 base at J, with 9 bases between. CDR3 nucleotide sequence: TGTGCCAGCAGAACAGCAGAGAACACTGAAGCTTTCTTT. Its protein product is CASRTAENTEAFF. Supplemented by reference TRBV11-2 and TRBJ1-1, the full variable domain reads EAGVAQSPRYKIIEKRQSVAFWCNPISGHATLYWYQQILGQGPKLLIQFQNNGVVDDSQLPKDRFSAERLKGVDSTLKIQPAKLEDSAVYLCASRTAENTEAFFGQGTRLTVV.